Listed below are T cell receptor beta chains from one sample, sequenced in a study of T cells in Graves' hyperthyroidism and ophthalmopathy. One entry per CDR3 protein results from TCRdb running MiXCR on the multiplex PCR reads. The data show 600,000 to 900,000 distinct CDR3 sequences, about a sixth seen once. Material: blood. The origin of the receptors is a man aged 18-30 years with Graves' hyperthyroidism. CDR3s include the opening cysteine and the closing phenylalanine or tryptophan. D genes are given only for firm matches. Clone size, where shown, is once, few, many, or a class for clones that have expanded.

J: TRBJ2-3; V: TRBV18; D: NA; size: many; DNA: TGTGCCAGCTCACCACCGGGGTTGGCGCGGGTGACAGATACGCAGTATTTT; CDR3: CASSPPGLARVTDTQYF
J: TRBJ2-1; V: TRBV29-1; D: TRBD2; size: NA; DNA: TGCAGCGTTGAAGATCTCGCGGGAGGGAGGGGGAATGAGCAGTTCTTC; CDR3: CSVEDLAGGRGNEQFF
J: TRBJ1-2; V: TRBV18; D: TRBD1; size: many; DNA: TGTGCCAGCTCCCCAACTCAGGGGGCGGATGGCTACACCTTC; CDR3: CASSPTQGADGYTF
J: TRBJ2-7; V: TRBV27; D: TRBD1; size: many; DNA: TGTGCCAGCAGTTCCCCGGGACAGGGGGCTAGGTACGAGCAGTACTTC; CDR3: CASSSPGQGARYEQYF
J: TRBJ2-1; V: TRBV5-1; D: NA; size: many; DNA: TGCGCCAGCAGCTTGGTTTTAGCGCAAAATGAGCAGTTCTTC; CDR3: CASSLVLAQNEQFF
J: TRBJ1-3; V: TRBV5-1; D: NA; size: NA; DNA: TGCGCCAGCAGCTCCGGGACGCCGCGGGGAAACACCATATATTTT; CDR3: CASSSGTPRGNTIYF
J: TRBJ1-2; V: TRBV4-2; D: TRBD1; size: NA; DNA: TGTGCCAGCAGCCAAGCCTGGACAGGGAACTATGGCTACACCTTC; CDR3: CASSQAWTGNYGYTF
J: TRBJ2-1; V: TRBV25-1; D: TRBD2; size: many; DNA: TGTGCCAGCAGTGATGCTACTAGCGGCAATGAGCAGTTCTTC; CDR3: CASSDATSGNEQFF
J: TRBJ1-5; V: TRBV6-2/TRBV6-3; D: NA; size: NA; DNA: TGTGCCAGCAGTCGCCCGGGAAGCAATCAGCCCCAGCATTTT; CDR3: CASSRPGSNQPQHF
J: TRBJ2-7; V: TRBV20-1; D: NA; size: many; DNA: TGCAGTGCTAGTTTTCCTAGGGCTGACTACGAGCAGTACTTC; CDR3: CSASFPRADYEQYF
J: TRBJ2-7; V: TRBV28; D: NA; size: many; DNA: TGTGCCAGCAATCTACGGGACGGCTACGAGCAGTACTTC; CDR3: CASNLRDGYEQYF
J: TRBJ2-3; V: TRBV20-1; D: NA; size: many; DNA: TGCAGTGCCCCGATGACCGGGCCCACCACAGATACGCAGTATTTT; CDR3: CSAPMTGPTTDTQYF
J: TRBJ2-3; V: TRBV19; D: NA; size: few; DNA: TGTGCCAGTAGTATAGGTAAAAGCACAGATACGCAGTATTTT; CDR3: CASSIGKSTDTQYF